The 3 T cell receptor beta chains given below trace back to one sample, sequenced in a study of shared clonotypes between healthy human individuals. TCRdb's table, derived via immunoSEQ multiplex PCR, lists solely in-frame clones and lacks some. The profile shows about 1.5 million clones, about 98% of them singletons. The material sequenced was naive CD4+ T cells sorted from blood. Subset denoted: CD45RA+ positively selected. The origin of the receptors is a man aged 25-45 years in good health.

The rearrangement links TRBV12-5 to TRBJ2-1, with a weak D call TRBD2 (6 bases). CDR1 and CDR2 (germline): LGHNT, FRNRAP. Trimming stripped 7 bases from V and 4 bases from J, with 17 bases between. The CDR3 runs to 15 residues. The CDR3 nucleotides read TGTGCTAGTGCCAAGGGACTTAGTACTTACAATGAGCAGTTCTTC. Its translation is CASAKGLSTYNEQFF.

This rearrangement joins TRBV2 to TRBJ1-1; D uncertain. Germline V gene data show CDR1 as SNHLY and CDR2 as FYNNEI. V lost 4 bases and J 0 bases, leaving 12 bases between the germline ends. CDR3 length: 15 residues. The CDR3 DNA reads TGTGCCAGCAGTGGGGCCCGGTCGCTGAACACTGAAGCTTTCTTT. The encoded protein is CASSGARSLNTEAFF.

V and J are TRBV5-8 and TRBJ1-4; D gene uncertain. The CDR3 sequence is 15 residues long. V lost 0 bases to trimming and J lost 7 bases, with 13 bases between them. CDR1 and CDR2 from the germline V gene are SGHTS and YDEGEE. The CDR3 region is CASSLAGAPSEKLFF. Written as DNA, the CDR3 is TGTGCCAGCAGCTTGGCAGGTGCGCCAAGTGAAAAACTGTTTTTT.